A selection of T cell receptor beta chains follows, all from one sample in a study of human T cells and chemical hapten exposure. From the RACE reads, TCRdb called clonotypes with MiXCR, one entry per CDR3 protein. The data contain just under 65,000 distinct CDR3 sequences, approximately 10% of them singletons. Source: whole blood, taken in connection with sensitization to the hapten diphenylcyclopropenone (DPC). Receptor source: a woman younger than 45 with alopecia areata. Some clones in this sample may be carry-over from other donors' samples. Each CDR3 is given with its conserved first and last residue. D genes are given only for firm matches. Size values are once, few and many counts, or a class for expanded clones, and some rows have none.

CDR3aa: CASSQLADSYNEQFF; CDR3nt: TGCGCCAGCAGCCAACTTGCTGACTCCTACAATGAGCAGTTCTTC; v_gene: TRBV4-1; d_gene: -; abundance: few; j_gene: TRBJ2-1
CDR3aa: CASSPPSTGISYNEQFF; CDR3nt: TGTGCCAGCAGTCCCCCTAGCACGGGTATATCCTACAATGAGCAGTTCTTC; v_gene: TRBV6-2/TRBV6-3; d_gene: -; abundance: many; j_gene: TRBJ2-1
CDR3aa: CASSTGTGGYEQFF; CDR3nt: TGTGCCAGCAGCACCGGGACGGGAGGGTATGAGCAGTTCTTC; v_gene: TRBV9; d_gene: TRBD2; abundance: few; j_gene: TRBJ2-1
CDR3aa: CASSPEFSTDTQYF; CDR3nt: TGTGCCAGCAGTCCAGAGTTTAGCACAGATACGCAGTATTTT; v_gene: TRBV6-4; d_gene: -; abundance: many; j_gene: TRBJ2-3
CDR3aa: CATRLGHANTEAFF; CDR3nt: TGTGCCACCAGACTGGGACACGCGAACACTGAAGCTTTCTTT; v_gene: TRBV27; d_gene: -; abundance: -; j_gene: TRBJ1-1
CDR3aa: CASSRGWPGGETQYF; CDR3nt: TGTGCCAGCAGTCGAGGATGGCCCGGGGGGGAGACCCAGTACTTC; v_gene: TRBV28; d_gene: TRBD2; abundance: many; j_gene: TRBJ2-5
CDR3aa: CASSGAQSSGHGGTQYF; CDR3nt: TGTGCCAGCAGCGGGGCCCAGAGTAGCGGGCACGGGGGGACCCAGTACTTC; v_gene: TRBV11-2; d_gene: TRBD2; abundance: few; j_gene: TRBJ2-5
CDR3aa: CATSESTSTYEQFF; CDR3nt: TGTGCCACCAGTGAATCGACTAGTACCTATGAGCAGTTCTTC; v_gene: TRBV24-1; d_gene: -; abundance: many; j_gene: TRBJ2-1
CDR3aa: CSATDRGVGNSPLHF; CDR3nt: TGCAGTGCAACCGACAGGGGCGTAGGTAATTCACCCCTCCACTTT; v_gene: TRBV20-1; d_gene: TRBD1; abundance: -; j_gene: TRBJ1-6
CDR3aa: CASSATSGGAGDTQYF; CDR3nt: TGTGCCAGCAGCGCGACTAGCGGGGGGGCCGGGGATACGCAGTATTTT; v_gene: TRBV7-2; d_gene: TRBD2; abundance: few; j_gene: TRBJ2-3
CDR3aa: CASSLDRGSYEQYF; CDR3nt: TGTGCCAGCAGCTTGGACAGGGGGAGCTACGAGCAGTACTTC; v_gene: TRBV5-4; d_gene: TRBD1; abundance: -; j_gene: TRBJ2-7
CDR3aa: CASPAREEVNEQFF; CDR3nt: TGTGCCAGCCCCGCGCGGGAGGAGGTCAATGAGCAGTTCTTC; v_gene: TRBV6-5; d_gene: TRBD2; abundance: -; j_gene: TRBJ2-1
CDR3aa: CASSRTRGSSTDTQYF; CDR3nt: TGTGCCAGCAGCCGGACCCGGGGATCTAGCACAGATACGCAGTATTTT; v_gene: TRBV7-9; d_gene: -; abundance: few; j_gene: TRBJ2-3
CDR3aa: CASSLLGSYEQYF; CDR3nt: TGTGCCAGCAGCTTGCTAGGATCCTACGAGCAGTACTTC; v_gene: TRBV5-6; d_gene: -; abundance: -; j_gene: TRBJ2-7
CDR3aa: CSVGGREKLFF; CDR3nt: TGCAGCGTTGGGGGAAGAGAAAAACTGTTTTTT; v_gene: TRBV29-1; d_gene: -; abundance: -; j_gene: TRBJ1-4
CDR3aa: CASKQQGARTGELFF; CDR3nt: TGTGCCAGCAAACAACAGGGGGCGCGAACCGGGGAGCTGTTTTTT; v_gene: TRBV12-3/TRBV12-4; d_gene: TRBD1; abundance: few; j_gene: TRBJ2-2
CDR3aa: CASSSRTSGIGEQFF; CDR3nt: TGTGCCAGCAGTTCGCGGACTAGCGGGATAGGTGAGCAGTTCTTC; v_gene: TRBV28; d_gene: TRBD2; abundance: few; j_gene: TRBJ2-1
CDR3aa: CASSQEVRTSGVYEQFF; CDR3nt: TGTGCCAGCAGCCAAGAGGTTAGGACTAGCGGGGTTTATGAGCAGTTCTTC; v_gene: TRBV3-1; d_gene: TRBD2; abundance: once; j_gene: TRBJ2-1
CDR3aa: CAISESGSPTGKIYEQYF; CDR3nt: TGTGCCATCAGTGAGTCGGGCTCCCCGACAGGGAAAATTTACGAGCAGTACTTC; v_gene: TRBV10-3; d_gene: TRBD1; abundance: few; j_gene: TRBJ2-7
CDR3aa: CASSLRLEFLETQYF; CDR3nt: TGTGCCAGCAGCTTACGTCTGGAGTTTTTGGAGACCCAGTACTTC; v_gene: TRBV7-3; d_gene: -; abundance: -; j_gene: TRBJ2-5
CDR3aa: CSVTYRDRASYEQYF; CDR3nt: TGCAGCGTTACTTACCGGGACAGGGCCTCTTACGAGCAGTACTTC; v_gene: TRBV29-1; d_gene: TRBD1; abundance: once; j_gene: TRBJ2-7
CDR3aa: CATSDVAGGLRNIQYF; CDR3nt: TGTGCCACCAGCGATGTTGCGGGAGGGCTTAGAAACATTCAGTACTTC; v_gene: TRBV15; d_gene: TRBD2; abundance: few; j_gene: TRBJ2-4
CDR3aa: CASSLDQVAEQFF; CDR3nt: TGTGCCAGCAGCTTAGATCAAGTAGCGGAGCAGTTCTTC; v_gene: TRBV11-2; d_gene: -; abundance: -; j_gene: TRBJ2-1
CDR3aa: CASSSSGQDGYGYTF; CDR3nt: TGTGCCAGCAGCTCTAGCGGGCAGGATGGCTATGGCTACACCTTC; v_gene: TRBV7-9; d_gene: -; abundance: many; j_gene: TRBJ1-2
CDR3aa: CSARDNQQGDYGYTF; CDR3nt: TGCAGTGCTAGAGATAACCAACAGGGTGACTATGGCTACACCTTC; v_gene: TRBV20-1; d_gene: -; abundance: many; j_gene: TRBJ1-2
CDR3aa: CASSFGTSTDTQYF; CDR3nt: TGTGCCAGCAGCTTCGGGACTAGCACAGATACGCAGTATTTT; v_gene: TRBV7-2; d_gene: -; abundance: many; j_gene: TRBJ2-3
CDR3aa: CASRSGQGGPYEQYF; CDR3nt: TGTGCCAGCAGATCGGGACAGGGGGGCCCCTACGAGCAGTACTTC; v_gene: TRBV6-6; d_gene: TRBD1; abundance: -; j_gene: TRBJ2-7
CDR3aa: CSVQGQQNTEAFF; CDR3nt: TGCAGCGTCCAGGGACAGCAGAACACTGAAGCTTTCTTT; v_gene: TRBV29-1; d_gene: TRBD1; abundance: -; j_gene: TRBJ1-1
CDR3aa: CASTTQGPQHF; CDR3nt: TGTGCCAGCACCACCCAGGGGCCCCAGCATTTT; v_gene: TRBV28; d_gene: -; abundance: -; j_gene: TRBJ1-5
CDR3aa: CASSLGRGDTQYF; CDR3nt: TGTGCCAGCAGCTTAGGCCGCGGGGATACGCAGTATTTT; v_gene: TRBV11-2; d_gene: -; abundance: few; j_gene: TRBJ2-3
CDR3aa: CSAPSRGGSEVAFF; CDR3nt: TGCAGTGCCCCCAGTCGAGGGGGAAGTGAAGTAGCTTTCTTT; v_gene: TRBV20-1; d_gene: -; abundance: -; j_gene: TRBJ1-1
CDR3aa: CASSLAPGGWNTGELFF; CDR3nt: TGTGCCAGCAGCTTAGCTCCCGGGGGTTGGAACACCGGGGAGCTGTTTTTT; v_gene: TRBV7-9; d_gene: -; abundance: many; j_gene: TRBJ2-2
CDR3aa: CASSRPGGAREQYF; CDR3nt: TGTGCCAGCAGTCGTCCGGGGGGCGCGAGGGAGCAGTACTTC; v_gene: TRBV12-3/TRBV12-4; d_gene: -; abundance: few; j_gene: TRBJ2-7
CDR3aa: CATSDSSGTGGNTDTQYF; CDR3nt: TGTGCCACCAGTGATTCATCCGGGACAGGGGGTAACACAGATACGCAGTATTTT; v_gene: TRBV24-1; d_gene: TRBD1; abundance: many; j_gene: TRBJ2-3
CDR3aa: CASSQDWLTGRSYNEQFF; CDR3nt: TGTGCCAGCAGCCAAGATTGGTTGACAGGGAGGTCCTACAATGAGCAGTTCTTC; v_gene: TRBV14; d_gene: -; abundance: -; j_gene: TRBJ2-1
CDR3aa: CASSTRGLASYNEQFF; CDR3nt: TGTGCCAGCAGCACTAGGGGACTAGCCTCCTACAATGAGCAGTTCTTC; v_gene: TRBV7-3; d_gene: TRBD2; abundance: -; j_gene: TRBJ2-1
CDR3aa: CASGRLGNEQFF; CDR3nt: TGTGCCAGCGGGCGATTGGGCAATGAGCAGTTCTTC; v_gene: TRBV7-9; d_gene: -; abundance: many; j_gene: TRBJ2-1
CDR3aa: CASSFGGFATNNEQFF; CDR3nt: TGTGCCAGCAGCTTCGGAGGTTTTGCAACTAACAATGAGCAGTTCTTC; v_gene: TRBV7-3; d_gene: -; abundance: few; j_gene: TRBJ2-1
CDR3aa: CASSPRLAANTVELFF; CDR3nt: TGTGCCAGCAGCCCCCGACTAGCGGCGAACACCGTGGAGCTGTTTTTT; v_gene: TRBV9; d_gene: TRBD2; abundance: -; j_gene: TRBJ2-2
CDR3aa: CASSRADEQYF; CDR3nt: TGTGCCAGCAGCCGGGCGGACGAGCAGTACTTC; v_gene: TRBV7-9; d_gene: -; abundance: few; j_gene: TRBJ2-7
CDR3aa: CASSYSGTKNEKLFF; CDR3nt: TGTGCCAGCAGCTATTCCGGGACGAAGAATGAAAAACTGTTTTTT; v_gene: TRBV7-2; d_gene: -; abundance: many; j_gene: TRBJ1-4
CDR3aa: CSATPYGGELAYEQYF; CDR3nt: TGCAGTGCTACCCCCTATGGGGGAGAATTGGCCTACGAGCAGTACTTC; v_gene: TRBV20-1; d_gene: -; abundance: few; j_gene: TRBJ2-7
CDR3aa: CASSSFPPGLAGGVYEQYF; CDR3nt: TGTGCCAGCAGCTCGTTCCCCCCGGGACTAGCGGGAGGGGTCTACGAGCAGTACTTC; v_gene: TRBV7-2; d_gene: TRBD2; abundance: many; j_gene: TRBJ2-7
CDR3aa: CASSPPRAGAMNTEAFF; CDR3nt: TGCGCCAGCAGCCCCCCAAGGGCAGGGGCCATGAACACTGAAGCTTTCTTT; v_gene: TRBV4-1; d_gene: -; abundance: -; j_gene: TRBJ1-1
CDR3aa: CASSPQETQYF; CDR3nt: TGTGCCAGCAGCCCCCAAGAGACCCAGTACTTC; v_gene: TRBV7-6; d_gene: -; abundance: -; j_gene: TRBJ2-5
CDR3aa: CASSYRRTTEAFF; CDR3nt: TGTGCCAGCAGTTATAGGAGAACCACTGAAGCTTTCTTT; v_gene: TRBV6-2/TRBV6-3; d_gene: -; abundance: few; j_gene: TRBJ1-1
CDR3aa: CASRRAGQLAKNIQYF; CDR3nt: TGTGCCAGCAGGAGGGCGGGCCAGCTCGCCAAAAACATTCAGTACTTC; v_gene: TRBV6-5; d_gene: -; abundance: few; j_gene: TRBJ2-4
CDR3aa: CASSFLSDTQYF; CDR3nt: TGCGCCAGCAGCTTCTTGTCAGATACGCAGTATTTT; v_gene: TRBV5-1; d_gene: -; abundance: few; j_gene: TRBJ2-3
CDR3aa: CASRVKGLAGAPRVGELFF; CDR3nt: TGTGCCAGCAGGGTCAAAGGACTAGCGGGGGCGCCGCGGGTCGGGGAGCTGTTTTTT; v_gene: TRBV2; d_gene: TRBD2; abundance: few; j_gene: TRBJ2-2
CDR3aa: CSVHTGTGVSGANVLTF; CDR3nt: TGCAGCGTTCATACCGGGACAGGGGTTTCTGGGGCCAACGTCCTGACTTTC; v_gene: TRBV29-1; d_gene: TRBD1; abundance: -; j_gene: TRBJ2-6
CDR3aa: CASSQPITRGRPLWPLGYNEQFF; CDR3nt: TGCGCCAGCAGTCAACCAATAACCAGGGGGCGTCCTCTTTGGCCTCTCGGGTACAATGAGCAGTTCTTC; v_gene: TRBV23-1; d_gene: TRBD1; abundance: few; j_gene: TRBJ2-1
CDR3aa: CASSTNRGLYQPQHF; CDR3nt: TGTGCCAGCAGCACAAACAGGGGGCTGTATCAGCCCCAGCATTTT; v_gene: TRBV6-1; d_gene: TRBD1; abundance: few; j_gene: TRBJ1-5
CDR3aa: CASKPNNPSEQYF; CDR3nt: TGTGCCAGCAAGCCGAACAACCCAAGCGAGCAGTACTTC; v_gene: TRBV27; d_gene: -; abundance: -; j_gene: TRBJ2-7
CDR3aa: CASSLWDSSSYEQYF; CDR3nt: TGTGCCAGCAGTTTATGGGACTCGAGCTCCTACGAGCAGTACTTC; v_gene: TRBV28; d_gene: -; abundance: few; j_gene: TRBJ2-7
CDR3aa: CASSPSSGDNGPQHF; CDR3nt: TGTGCCAGCTCACCATCGTCAGGGGATAATGGGCCCCAGCATTTT; v_gene: TRBV18; d_gene: -; abundance: many; j_gene: TRBJ1-5